The 6 T cell receptor beta chains in this list originate from one sample, sequenced in a study of human CD8 memory T cell subsets (dated by TCRdb to the early 2020s). A Human TCR Profiling Kit was used to prepare UMI-labeled 5' RACE TCRbeta libraries. TCRdb reprocessed the reads, so every CDR3 protein sequence counts as one entry and DNA is not shown. This specimen's table enumerates 5,000 to 6,000 distinct CDR3 sequences. Roughly a sixth of the sample is taken by the ten largest. The sequenced material came from CD8+ T cells from PBMCs. Source of these receptors: a human donor in good health.

Frequency places this clonotype as medium-sized. The V call is TRBV2, the J call TRBJ2-7; TCRdb names TRBD1, which stays unverified in the absence of DNA. Per the germline V gene, CDR1 is SNHLY and CDR2 is FYNNEI. The CDR3 spans 13 residues. The CDR3 protein is CAITGVDSYEQYF.

The gene calls are TRBV4-3 and TRBJ2-1; TCRdb proposes TRBD2, but this gene call is untestable without DNA. The V gene's germline CDR1 is LGHNA and CDR2 YSLEER. This CDR3 contains 15 residues. The chain's CDR3 is CASSQGLAGGDEQFF.

V is TRBV12-3 or TRBV12-4 and J is TRBJ1-1; the TCRdb call, TRBD1, lacks DNA for checking. CDR3 length: 18 amino acids. This CDR3 reads CASSSSLVGGAGNTEAFF.

The chain carries TRBV7-9 and TRBJ1-1; there is no DNA to check the TCRdb D call of TRBD1. This CDR3 has 14 residues. Germline V gene sequence: CDR1 SEHNR, CDR2 FQNEAQ (reference sequence). CDR3 loop: CASSKGQLNYEAFF.

This clonotype is deemed medium-sized by its frequency. This rearrangement joins TRBV19 to TRBJ1-1; TCRdb selects TRBD1, and the lack of DNA leaves this call unchecked. The CDR3 totals 17 residues. Per the germline V gene, CDR1 is LNHDA and CDR2 is SQIVND (reference sequence). The CDR3 sequence: CASTPGQGGGGNTEAFF.

In terms of frequency, this clonotype is medium-sized. This chain uses TRBV28 with TRBJ2-5; TCRdb lists TRBD2, though no DNA is available to test this call. The CDR3 covers 15 residues. The germline V gene has CDR1 MDHEN and CDR2 SYDVKM. CDR3: CASSTILAGQETQYF.